These T cell receptor beta chains were read from a single sample in a study of OX40 agonist ivuxolimab in advanced cancers. The method was immunoSEQ multiplex PCR; TCRdb's version includes in-frame clones alone and lacks a portion of them. The sample records approximately 61,000 clones, 89% being singletons. The sample here was CD4+ or CD8+ T cells sorted from blood, taken in a trial of the OX40 agonist ivuxolimab. The receptors originated from an adult with an advanced solid tumor such as melanoma, head and neck, liver or kidney cancer. The conserved cysteine and the conserved F or W are not part of the CDR3 here. D genes are given only for firm matches.

j_call v_call d_call cdr3_aa
TRBJ2-7 TRBV4-1 TRBD1 ASSPRDRLYEQY
TRBJ2-1 TRBV27 TRBD2 ASSLFGTSGIQEQF
TRBJ2-5 TRBV28 TRBD2 ASSLTGGETQY
TRBJ1-1 TRBV19 - ASSIMSRDTEAF
TRBJ1-1 TRBV7-9 - ASSLGGVNTEAF
TRBJ2-1 TRBV7-6 - ASSLALGGNEQF
TRBJ1-4 TRBV7-9 TRBD1 ASSFWTGGGNEKLF
TRBJ2-7 TRBV4-2 TRBD2 ASSQDGSGTYEQY
TRBJ2-5 TRBV7-6 - ASSLASQETQY
TRBJ1-2 TRBV7-8 TRBD1 ASSWDSESYGYT
TRBJ2-1 TRBV4-3 TRBD2 ASGGGGPNEQF
TRBJ1-5 TRBV28 - ASSPRGSQPQH
TRBJ2-7 TRBV27 - ASSLRGSWEQY
TRBJ2-1 TRBV9 - ASSGQGTSLDEQF
TRBJ2-5 TRBV6-5 - ASSNTGPLETQY
TRBJ1-4 TRBV7-9 TRBD1 ASRTRQGIGEKLF
TRBJ2-2 TRBV4-2 - ASSQSGEGVSGELF
TRBJ1-5 TRBV19 TRBD1 ASSPGTGVEPQH
TRBJ2-7 TRBV6-5 - ASGLSEQY
TRBJ2-6 TRBV28 - ASSSDTSSGANVLT
TRBJ2-1 TRBV7-6 TRBD2 ASSPRGSSSYNEQF
TRBJ1-5 TRBV5-4 TRBD1 ASSLDRGHGDQPQH
TRBJ1-6 TRBV25-1 TRBD1 ASSEWGQGGNSPLH
TRBJ2-3 TRBV29-1 - SVEGAAGGSGSTDTQY
TRBJ1-2 TRBV5-8 - ASSLGQNNYGYT
TRBJ1-1 TRBV6-5 - ASRYGQQNTEAF
TRBJ2-5 TRBV28 - ASSFRKGGRGGWTQY
TRBJ2-1 TRBV19 - ASSTSEAPAYNEQF
TRBJ2-5 TRBV4-3 TRBD1 ASSQAWGQGGETQY
TRBJ1-2 TRBV5-6 - ASSLMPASNYGYT
TRBJ2-7 TRBV5-6 - ASSLYRTSYEQY
TRBJ1-1 TRBV7-9 - ASSLGSWTEAF
TRBJ2-7 TRBV27 - ASSWNREYEQY
TRBJ2-1 TRBV28 - ASRYEAPSSYNEQF
TRBJ2-7 TRBV27 - ASSRGRTYEQY
TRBJ2-1 TRBV6-5 - ASNFLADNEQF
TRBJ2-1 TRBV27 - ASSFTNRVDEQF
TRBJ2-7 TRBV5-8 - ASNSDSYEQY
TRBJ2-7 TRBV27 - ASSLTPWNSYEQY
TRBJ2-2 TRBV7-8 - ASSFSQITGELF
TRBJ2-1 TRBV9 - ASSVAGTSYNEQF
TRBJ2-7 TRBV7-9 - ASSAYRDPYEQY
TRBJ2-7 TRBV5-1 - ASSLRTDSYEQY